These 12 T cell receptor beta chains were sequenced from one sample in a study of shared clonotypes between healthy human individuals. Repertoires were generated with immunoSEQ multiplex PCR, while TCRdb's copy carries only in-frame clones and drops some. Found here are fewer than 500,000 clones, about three quarters of them singletons; the top ten hold about 12%. Sequencing input: PBMCs. Receptors were obtained from a woman between 35 and 50 years old in good health. Some clones in this sample may be carry-over from other donors' samples.

V is TRBV11-2 and J is TRBJ2-2, with a possible D match to TRBD2 (6 bases). CDR1 and CDR2 from the germline V gene are SGHAT and FQNNGV. The V end lost 7 bases, the J end lost 6 bases, and 12 bases lay between the germline ends. This CDR3 has 13 residues. The CDR3 coding sequence is TGTGCCAGCATCCCCGGGAGATCCGGGGAGCTGTTTTTT. Translating gives CASIPGRSGELFF.

The rearrangement uses TRBV28 and TRBJ2-1, with D tentatively TRBD2 (7 bases). Trimming stripped 4 bases from V and 7 bases from J, with 17 bases between. There are 15 residues in the CDR3. Germline V lookup: CDR1 MDHEN, CDR2 SYDVKM. CDR3 bases: TGTGCCAGCAGTTCGTTCGGGGGGCAGCGGAATGAGCAGTTCTTC. This codes for CASSSFGGQRNEQFF.

This clone was detected only once. This sequence joins TRBV6-6 and TRBJ2-7; 7 nucleotides agree with TRBD1. The CDR3 loop spans 13 amino acids. Germline trimming cut 2 bases from V and 3 bases from J; bases unmatched to any gene: 1. Germline assignment: CDR1 MNHNY and CDR2 SVGAGI (reference sequence). This CDR3 reads CASSYRGLYEQYF. CDR3 DNA sequence: TGTGCCAGCAGTTACAGGGGGCTCTACGAGCAGTACTTC.

On this clone itself: The identical CDR3 is also encoded by other nucleotide sequences in the sample. The chain is built from TRBV7-3 and TRBJ2-5; the match to TRBD1 covers 9 bases. The V and J ends lost 3 bases and 5 bases, in that order; junction bases with no gene match: 1. Germline CDR1 reads SGHTA; CDR2 reads FQGTGA. The CDR3 totals 13 residues. The CDR3 reads CASSFGQGETQYF. CDR3 coding DNA: TGTGCCAGCAGCTTTGGACAGGGGGAGACCCAGTACTTC.

The CDR3 coding sequence is TGTGCCAGCACTACATTGAACACTGAAGCTTTCTTT. It yields the protein CASTTLNTEAFF. The chain employs TRBV28 and TRBJ1-1, with D unclear. This CDR3 spans 12 amino acids. Germline V lookup: CDR1 MDHEN, CDR2 SYDVKM. V dropped 7 bases and J dropped 0 bases, with 6 bases sitting between them.

This rearrangement joins TRBV18 to TRBJ2-7; unclear D gene. Germline values: CDR1 KGHSH, CDR2 LQKENI. CDR3 length equals 13 residues. Trimming left V 0 bases short and J 3 bases short, with 6 bases between. The CDR3 loop reads CASSPPFHYEQYF. For the CDR3, the DNA is TGTGCCAGCTCACCACCCTTTCACTACGAGCAGTACTTC.

The rearrangement uses TRBV15 and TRBJ2-5; tentatively, D is TRBD1 (5 bases). With 0 bases removed from V and 1 base from J, the gap between germline ends came to 9 bases. Germline lookup yields CDR1 LNHNV and CDR2 YYDKDF (reference sequence). The CDR3 contains 15 residues. DNA of the CDR3: TGTGCCACCAGCAGAGATAAGGGGTTCCAAGAGACCCAGTACTTC. Protein: CATSRDKGFQETQYF.

This clone has more than one count but fewer than ten. In the same sample, other DNA sequences code for this CDR3. The rearrangement links TRBV28 to TRBJ2-2; D call uncertain. Germline lookup yields CDR1 MDHEN and CDR2 SYDVKM. There are 12 residues in the CDR3. V was clipped by 3 bases and J by 4 bases, with 3 bases between them. CDR3 sequence reads: CASSLSTGELFF. CDR3 nucleotides: TGTGCCAGCAGTTTGAGCACCGGGGAGCTGTTTTTT.

The chain combines TRBV5-1 with TRBJ1-5, with 7 nucleotides matching TRBD1. Germline values: CDR1 SGHRS, CDR2 YFSETQ. Losses at the gene ends were 2 bases for V and 4 bases for J; bases not matched to a gene: 3. The CDR3 covers 14 residues. CDR3 sequence (DNA): TGCGCCAGCAGCTTAGGGACAGTGAATCAGCCCCAGCATTTT. This gives the protein CASSLGTVNQPQHF.

A remark on this clone: Other DNA sequences in the same sample also yield this CDR3. The gene calls are TRBV5-1 and TRBJ1-5; D is ambiguous. CDR3 length: 13 amino acids. V lost 0 bases, J lost 5 bases, and 6 bases lay in between. The V gene's germline CDR1 is SGHRS and CDR2 YFSETQ. The chain's CDR3 is CASSLGTDQPQHF. The CDR3 DNA is TGCGCCAGCAGCTTGGGGACCGATCAGCCCCAGCATTTT. Variable domain in full (rest from reference TRBV5-1 and TRBJ1-5): KAGVTQTPRYLIKTRGQQVTLSCSPISGHRSVSWYQQTPGQGLQFLFEYFSETQRNKGNFPGRFSGRQFSNSRSEMNVSTLELGDSALYLCASSLGTDQPQHFGDGTRLSIL.

V and J are TRBV5-6 and TRBJ2-7, with D uncertain. Germline V gene data show CDR1 as SGHDT and CDR2 as YYEEEE. This CDR3 contains 13 residues. The V and J ends lost 0 bases and 3 bases respectively, with 7 bases between them. CDR3 sequence (DNA): TGTGCCAGCAGCTTGGGTCTCCACTACGAGCAGTACTTC. Its translation: CASSLGLHYEQYF.

The chain couples TRBV28 to TRBJ1-1; D call uncertain. V was trimmed by 5 bases and J by 1 base, leaving 14 bases between them. The CDR3 is 15 residues long. The germline gives CDR1 MDHEN, CDR2 SYDVKM. The CDR3 sequence is CASSRARIWNTEAFF. CDR3 sequence (DNA): TGTGCCAGCAGTCGTGCCAGGATTTGGAACACTGAAGCTTTCTTT.